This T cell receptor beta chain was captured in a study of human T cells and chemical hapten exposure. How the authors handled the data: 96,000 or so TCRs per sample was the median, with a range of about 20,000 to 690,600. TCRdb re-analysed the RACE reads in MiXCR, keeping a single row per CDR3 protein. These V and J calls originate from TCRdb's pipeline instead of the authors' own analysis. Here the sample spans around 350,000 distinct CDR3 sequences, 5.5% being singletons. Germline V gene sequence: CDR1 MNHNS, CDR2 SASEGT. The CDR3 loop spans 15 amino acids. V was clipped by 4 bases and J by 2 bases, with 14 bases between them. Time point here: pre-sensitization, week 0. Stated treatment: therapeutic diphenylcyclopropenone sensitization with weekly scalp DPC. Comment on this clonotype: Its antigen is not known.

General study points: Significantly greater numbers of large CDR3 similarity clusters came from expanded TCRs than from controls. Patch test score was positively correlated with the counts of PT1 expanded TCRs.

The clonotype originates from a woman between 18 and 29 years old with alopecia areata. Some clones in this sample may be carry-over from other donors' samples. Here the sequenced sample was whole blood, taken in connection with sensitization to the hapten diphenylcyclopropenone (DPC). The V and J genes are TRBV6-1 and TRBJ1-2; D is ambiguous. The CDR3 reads CASSGPWGDNYGYTF. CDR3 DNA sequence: TGTGCCAGCAGTGGGCCTTGGGGTGACAACTATGGCTACACCTTC.